This T cell receptor (beta chain) was retrieved from a study of identical twins. Using its own MiXCR run on the 5' RACE reads, TCRdb lists one record per CDR3 protein. The sample lists 450,000 or so distinct CDR3 sequences; 20% to 25% were seen once. A few counts support this clonotype. V was shortened by 0 bases and J by 4 bases, with 13 bases between the two germline ends. The CDR3 consists of 15 residues. Germline CDR1 and CDR2: SGHRS and YFSETQ. The data were also submitted as part of a second study, on T cells expressing NK-cell markers. From that second work: The study drew TCR beta repertoires from sorted CD3+CD56+NKG2C+, CD3+CD56+NKG2C- and CD3+CD56-NKG2C+ T cells. Researchers report these clonotypes also headed the CD3+CD56-NKG2C+ fraction in a few donors.

The chain joins TRBV5-1 to TRBJ1-2; D possibly corresponds to TRBD1 (5 bases). The clonotype comes from a woman in her late teens or twenties in good health. The source material was CD4+ T cells sorted from blood. CDR3 region: CASSLDSGFTYGYTF. CDR3 coding DNA: TGCGCCAGCAGCTTGGATTCAGGGTTCACCTATGGCTACACCTTC.